This T cell receptor beta chain was captured in a study of T cells in localized non-small cell lung cancer. Broader study findings: The study sequenced only one region of the tumor. As a result, intratumor heterogeneity could not be excluded and remains possible. Uninvolved adjacent lung, not tumor, had the highest T cell clonality. Density of T cells in blood, when higher, went with longer overall survival. When the top 100 tumor clones were examined, a median approximately 57 of them also appeared in the adjacent lung, which was paired and uninvolved.

A word on this clone: Antigen specificity is unknown.

Per the germline V gene, CDR1 is SGHRS and CDR2 is YFSETQ. Trimming left V 0 bases short and J 2 bases short, with 10 bases between. The CDR3 has 15 residues. Clones were sequenced by immunoSEQ multiplex PCR, and TCRdb holds only the in-frame ones, with some missing. In the table there are tens of thousands of clones, 90% to 95% of which are singletons. Sequences were derived from peripheral blood, sampled before any cancer treatment. The sequence came from a female donor over 55 with stage I lung adenocarcinoma. The chain combines TRBV5-1 with TRBJ2-3, with D perhaps TRBD1 (6 bases). CDR3 sequence: CASSLEQGYTDTQYF. The CDR3 DNA is TGCGCCAGCAGCTTGGAACAGGGATACACAGATACGCAGTATTTT.